This T cell receptor beta chain stems from a study of cytomegalovirus exposure and HLA in healthy donors. Regarding this clone: Its target is unknown.

Regarding the study as a whole: Reportedly, TCR beta sequences accurately predicted HLA-A and HLA-B alleles in most subjects.

Use of 60 Vbeta and 13 Jbeta primers characterized the PCR. Measured with immunoSEQ multiplex PCR; TCRdb has only the in-frame clones, and not every one. The table records approximately 83,000 clones, 80% of them present only once. Between the trimmed V and J ends, which lost 0 bases and 3 bases, there was a span of 14 bases. There are 17 residues in the CDR3. Germline V CDR1 and CDR2: MGHRA, YSYEKL. The TCR was taken from a man aged 18 to 30 in good health and CMV-seronegative. The sequenced sample was PBMCs. The chain uses TRBV4-1 and TRBJ2-2; a weak D match, TRBD2 (6 bases). CDR3 amino acids: CASSQEKGGAYTGELFF. CDR3 DNA: TGCGCCAGCAGCCAAGAAAAAGGCGGGGCTTACACCGGGGAGCTGTTTTTT.